The T cell receptor beta chain described here comes from a study of sequential checkpoint blockade in melanoma. Sequencing used immunoSEQ multiplex PCR; TCRdb keeps in-frame clones, though not all of them. The data hold about 22,000 clones, with around 85% observed a single time. Germline loops: CDR1 MNHEY, CDR2 SVGAGI. The CDR3 totals 14 residues. The J segment lost 5 bases and the V segment lost 5 bases, leaving 6 bases of the junction unmatched. Stated treatment: randomized to nivolumab then ipilimumab (arm A) or the reverse (arm B). The rearrangement uses TRBV6-5 and TRBJ2-1; 7 positions agree with TRBD1. The sequencing here drew on CD8+ T cells sorted from blood (inferred from file names), taken from a patient given nivolumab and ipilimumab in sequence. This TCR came from a human donor with melanoma. CDR3 DNA: TGTGCCAGCAGTATCGGGACAGCCGACAATGAGCAGTTCTTC. Protein: CASSIGTADNEQFF.